The 6 T cell receptor beta chains in this list originate from one sample, sequenced in a study of post-analysis software for immune sequencing data. Overall study results and limits: In patients, TRBV5-6, TRBV5-1 and TRBV20-1 belonged to roughly 5 TRBV segments found more frequently than in controls.

TCR beta cDNA libraries had unique molecular identifiers. TCRdb re-called the PCR reads through MiXCR, storing one row per CDR3 protein. The top ten hold over 1.5% of the sample, which has 500,000 to 600,000 distinct CDR3 sequences, 44% seen once. Antigens for these TCRs are unknown. Specimen: blood. The source of these receptors is a girl aged 10 to 17 with multiple sclerosis.

The sample holds many counts of this clonotype. The CDR3 nucleotides read TGCGCCAGCAGCCCTACCGGGACAGGGGGCTCCTACGAGCAGTACTTC. It translates to CASSPTGTGGSYEQYF. The rearrangement links TRBV4-1 to TRBJ2-7; 11 bases fit TRBD1. The V gene's germline CDR1 is MGHRA and CDR2 YSYEKL. The junction had 5 bases not matched to a gene; V was cut back by 4 bases and J by 0 bases. This CDR3 region has 16 residues.

This clonotype was recorded many times. The V gene is TRBV7-2, the J gene TRBJ1-5; TRBD1 matches 10 bases. Germline-derived CDR1 and CDR2 are SGHTA and FQGNSA. The length of the CDR3 is 15 residues. The V gene end was trimmed by 4 bases and the J gene end by 5 bases; junction bases not matched to a gene: 5. CDR3 amino acids: CASSWGTGADQPQHF. The CDR3 DNA sequence: TGTGCCAGCAGCTGGGGGACAGGGGCCGATCAGCCCCAGCATTTT.

In this sample, this clonotype turned up a few times. This chain joins TRBV24-1 and TRBJ2-5, with 8 bases identical to TRBD1. The DNA end lines up better with TRBJ2-4; the J call may be wrong. The CDR3 is made up of 15 amino acids. The V gene's germline CDR1 is KGHDR and CDR2 SFDVKD. The CDR3 is CATSDEADRGHIQYF. In DNA, the CDR3 is TGTGCCACCAGTGATGAGGCCGACAGGGGTCACATTCAGTACTTC.

CDR3: CASSFTGTGMDEQYF. CDR3 sequence (DNA): TGTGCCAGCAGTTTTACCGGGACAGGGATGGACGAGCAGTACTTC. The chain joins TRBV6-6 to TRBJ2-4; 9 bases map to TRBD1. The J call may be incorrect, as the DNA end agrees better with TRBJ2-7. The CDR3 runs 15 residues. Germline V gene data show CDR1 as MNHNY and CDR2 as SVGAGI (reference sequence).

The chain carries TRBV29-1 and TRBJ2-1; 11 nucleotides agree with TRBD2. V lost 2 bases and J lost 0; bases outside the gene matches: 9. The CDR3 extends over 18 amino acids. Germline V gives CDR1 SQVTM, CDR2 ANQGSEA. CDR3 loop: CSVELAGGKKSSYNEQFF. CDR3 nucleotide sequence: TGCAGCGTTGAACTAGCGGGAGGCAAGAAGAGCTCCTACAATGAGCAGTTCTTC.

The chain joins TRBV12-3 or TRBV12-4 to TRBJ2-7; tentative D call: TRBD1 (8 bases). The V and J ends lost 10 bases and 7 bases respectively, with 17 bases between them. The length of the CDR3 is 12 residues. CDR3 amino acids: CANSHRGGEQYF. CDR3 coding DNA: TGTGCCAACAGCCACAGGGGGGGTGAGCAGTACTTC.